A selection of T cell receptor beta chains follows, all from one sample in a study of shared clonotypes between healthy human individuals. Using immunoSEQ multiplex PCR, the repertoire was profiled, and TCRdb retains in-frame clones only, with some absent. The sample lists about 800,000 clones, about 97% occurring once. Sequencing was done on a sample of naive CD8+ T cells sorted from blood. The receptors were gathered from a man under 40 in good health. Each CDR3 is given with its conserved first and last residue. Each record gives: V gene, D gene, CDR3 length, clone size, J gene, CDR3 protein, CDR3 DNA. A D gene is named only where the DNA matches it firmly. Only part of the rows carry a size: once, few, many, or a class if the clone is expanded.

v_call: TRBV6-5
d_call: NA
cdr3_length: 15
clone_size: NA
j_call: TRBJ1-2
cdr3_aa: CASSYSEAGTDGYTF
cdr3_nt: TGTGCCAGCAGTTACTCAGAGGCAGGGACGGATGGCTACACCTTC

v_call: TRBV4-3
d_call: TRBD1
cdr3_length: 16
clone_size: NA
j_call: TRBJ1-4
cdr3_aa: CASSQDWTGRGEKLFF
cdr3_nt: TGCGCCAGCAGCCAAGATTGGACAGGGAGGGGTGAAAAACTGTTTTTT

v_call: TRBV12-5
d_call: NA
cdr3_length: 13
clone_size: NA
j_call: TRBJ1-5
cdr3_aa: CASGLDPLQPQHF
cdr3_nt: TGTGCTAGTGGTTTGGACCCCCTACAGCCCCAGCATTTT

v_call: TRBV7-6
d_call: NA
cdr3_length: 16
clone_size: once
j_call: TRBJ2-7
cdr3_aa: CASSLSPGRSLDEQYF
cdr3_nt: TGTGCCAGCAGCTTATCTCCGGGACGGAGCCTAGACGAGCAGTACTTC

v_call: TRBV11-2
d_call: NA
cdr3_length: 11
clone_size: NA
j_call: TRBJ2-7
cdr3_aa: CASSPSREQYF
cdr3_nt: TGTGCCAGCAGCCCATCCAGGGAGCAGTACTTC

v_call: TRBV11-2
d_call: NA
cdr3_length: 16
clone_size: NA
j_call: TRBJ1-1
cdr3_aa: CASSLGGGAVNTEAFF
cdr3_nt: TGTGCCAGCAGCTTAGGTGGGGGGGCTGTGAACACTGAAGCTTTCTTT

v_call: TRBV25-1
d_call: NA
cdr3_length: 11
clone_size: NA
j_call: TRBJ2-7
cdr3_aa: CASSEGRAQYF
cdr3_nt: TGTGCCAGCAGTGAAGGCAGGGCGCAGTACTTC

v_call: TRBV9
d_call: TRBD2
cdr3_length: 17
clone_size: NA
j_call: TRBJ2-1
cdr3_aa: CASSVLGASGSSDEQFF
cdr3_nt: TGTGCCAGCAGCGTCCTCGGTGCTAGCGGGAGCAGCGATGAGCAGTTCTTC

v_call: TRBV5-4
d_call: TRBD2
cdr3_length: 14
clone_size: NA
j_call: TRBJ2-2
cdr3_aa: CASGTSVHTGELFF
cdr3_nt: TGTGCCAGCGGGACTAGCGTCCACACCGGGGAGCTGTTTTTT

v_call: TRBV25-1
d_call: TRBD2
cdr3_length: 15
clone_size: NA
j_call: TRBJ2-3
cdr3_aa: CASSDRSAGGFSQYF
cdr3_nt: TGTGCCAGCAGTGACCGGTCAGCGGGAGGGTTTTCGCAGTATTTT

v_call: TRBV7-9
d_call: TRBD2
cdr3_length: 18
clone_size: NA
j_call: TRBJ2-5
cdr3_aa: CASTRPVSTSGVQETQYF
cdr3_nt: TGTGCCAGCACCCGACCAGTTAGTACTAGCGGGGTACAAGAGACCCAGTACTTC

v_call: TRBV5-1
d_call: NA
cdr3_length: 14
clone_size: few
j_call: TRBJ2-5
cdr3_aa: CASRSERIQETQYF
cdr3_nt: TGCGCCAGCAGAAGTGAGCGGATCCAAGAGACCCAGTACTTC

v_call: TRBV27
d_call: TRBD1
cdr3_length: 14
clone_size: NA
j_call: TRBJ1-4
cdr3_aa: CASSLQGAREKLFF
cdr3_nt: TGTGCCAGCAGTTTACAGGGGGCGCGTGAAAAACTGTTTTTT

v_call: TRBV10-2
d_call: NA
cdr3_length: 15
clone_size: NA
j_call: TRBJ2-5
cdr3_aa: CASSDIGLPQETQYF
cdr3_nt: TGCGCCAGCAGTGATATAGGACTGCCTCAAGAGACCCAGTACTTC

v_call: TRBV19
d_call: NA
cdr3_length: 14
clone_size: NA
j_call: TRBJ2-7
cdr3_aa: CASSFRDAVYEQYF
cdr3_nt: TGTGCCAGTAGCTTCCGGGACGCAGTCTACGAGCAGTACTTC

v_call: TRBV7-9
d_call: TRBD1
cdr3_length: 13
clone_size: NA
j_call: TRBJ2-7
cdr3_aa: CASRGTGAYEQYF
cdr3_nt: TGTGCCAGCAGAGGGACAGGCGCCTACGAGCAGTACTTC

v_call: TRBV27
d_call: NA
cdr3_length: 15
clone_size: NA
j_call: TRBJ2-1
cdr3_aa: CASSSGTLGGNEQFF
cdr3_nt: TGTGCCAGCAGTTCCGGAACCCTTGGGGGAAATGAGCAGTTCTTC

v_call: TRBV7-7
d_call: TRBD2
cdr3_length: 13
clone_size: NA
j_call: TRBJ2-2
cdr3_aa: CASGRVNTGELFF
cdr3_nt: TGTGCTAGCGGGAGGGTGAACACCGGGGAGCTGTTTTTT

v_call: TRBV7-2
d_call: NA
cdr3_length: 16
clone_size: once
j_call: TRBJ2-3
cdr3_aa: CASSLVVRQSTDTQYF
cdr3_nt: TGTGCCAGCAGCTTAGTGGTCAGGCAAAGCACAGATACGCAGTATTTT

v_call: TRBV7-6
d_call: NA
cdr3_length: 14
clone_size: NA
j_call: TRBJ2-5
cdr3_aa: CASSLGRNQETQYF
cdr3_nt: TGTGCCAGCAGCCTCGGACGGAACCAAGAGACCCAGTACTTC

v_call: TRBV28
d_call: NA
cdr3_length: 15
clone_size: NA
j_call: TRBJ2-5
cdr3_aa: CASSFPWGSQETQYF
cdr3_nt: TGTGCCAGCAGTTTCCCTTGGGGCAGTCAAGAGACCCAGTACTTC

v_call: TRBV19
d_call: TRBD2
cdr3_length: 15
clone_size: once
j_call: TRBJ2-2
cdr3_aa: CASSSGTSWKGELFF
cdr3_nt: TGTGCCAGTAGTTCCGGGACTAGCTGGAAGGGGGAGCTGTTTTTT

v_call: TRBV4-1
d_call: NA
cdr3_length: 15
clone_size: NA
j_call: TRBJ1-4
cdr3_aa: CASSQVGQINEKLFF
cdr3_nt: TGCGCCAGCAGCCAAGTAGGGCAGATAAATGAAAAACTGTTTTTT

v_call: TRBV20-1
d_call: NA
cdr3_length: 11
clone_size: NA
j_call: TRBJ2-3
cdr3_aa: CSARAVDTQYF
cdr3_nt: TGCAGTGCTAGAGCGGTAGATACGCAGTATTTT

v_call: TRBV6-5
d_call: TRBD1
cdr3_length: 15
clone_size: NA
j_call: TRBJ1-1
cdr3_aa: CASSPGTGEYTEAFF
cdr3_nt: TGTGCCAGCAGCCCCGGGACAGGGGAATATACTGAAGCTTTCTTT

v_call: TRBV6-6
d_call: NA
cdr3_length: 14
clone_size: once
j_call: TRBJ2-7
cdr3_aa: CATQNRGGGYEQYF
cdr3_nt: TGTGCCACCCAGAATAGGGGAGGGGGCTACGAGCAGTACTTC

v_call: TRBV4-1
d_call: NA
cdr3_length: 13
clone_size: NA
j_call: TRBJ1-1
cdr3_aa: CASRLQGKAEAFF
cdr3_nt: TGCGCCAGCAGGCTTCAGGGTAAAGCTGAAGCTTTCTTT

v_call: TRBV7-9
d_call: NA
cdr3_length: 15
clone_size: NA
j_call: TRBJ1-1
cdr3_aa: CASSPPQGVVTEAFF
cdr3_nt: TGTGCCAGCAGCCCCCCGCAGGGTGTCGTCACTGAAGCTTTCTTT

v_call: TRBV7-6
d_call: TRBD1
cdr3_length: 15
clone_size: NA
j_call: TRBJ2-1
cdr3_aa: CASSLATGGYNEQFF
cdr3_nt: TGTGCCAGCAGCTTAGCCACAGGGGGATACAATGAGCAGTTCTTC

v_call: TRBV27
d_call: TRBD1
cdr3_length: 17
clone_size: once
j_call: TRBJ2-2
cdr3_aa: CASSRDSGDEGTGELFF
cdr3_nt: TGTGCCAGCAGTAGGGACAGTGGGGATGAGGGCACCGGGGAGCTGTTTTTT

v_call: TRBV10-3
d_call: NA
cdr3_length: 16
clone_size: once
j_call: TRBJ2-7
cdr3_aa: CAISESRAVGTYEQYF
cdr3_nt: TGTGCCATCAGTGAGTCACGAGCGGTGGGAACCTACGAGCAGTACTTC

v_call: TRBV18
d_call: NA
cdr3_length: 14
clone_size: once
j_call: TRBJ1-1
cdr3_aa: CASSADRMNTEAFF
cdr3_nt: TGTGCCAGCTCGGCGGACAGAATGAACACTGAAGCTTTCTTT

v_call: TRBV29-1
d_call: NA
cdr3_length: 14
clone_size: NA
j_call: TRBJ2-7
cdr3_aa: CSVEVPTGSYEQYF
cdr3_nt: TGCAGCGTTGAGGTACCGACGGGCTCCTACGAGCAGTACTTC

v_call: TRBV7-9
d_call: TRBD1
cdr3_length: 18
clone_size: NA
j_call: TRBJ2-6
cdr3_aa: CANPTHTGGPSGANVLTF
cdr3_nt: TGTGCCAACCCGACCCATACAGGGGGCCCCTCTGGGGCCAACGTCCTGACTTTC

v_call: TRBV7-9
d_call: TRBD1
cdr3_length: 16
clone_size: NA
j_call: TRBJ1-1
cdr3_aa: CASSHETGTGDTEAFF
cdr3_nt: TGTGCCAGCAGCCACGAAACCGGGACAGGAGACACTGAAGCTTTCTTT

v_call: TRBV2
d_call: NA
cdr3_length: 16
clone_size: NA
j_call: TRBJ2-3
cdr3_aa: CASSEAAGGSTDTQYF
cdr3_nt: TGTGCCAGCAGTGAAGCGGCGGGTGGGTCAACAGATACGCAGTATTTT

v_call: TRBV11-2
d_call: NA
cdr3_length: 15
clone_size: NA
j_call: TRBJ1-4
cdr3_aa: CASSRRDATNEKLFF
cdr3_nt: TGTGCCAGCAGTCGACGAGATGCAACTAATGAAAAACTGTTTTTT

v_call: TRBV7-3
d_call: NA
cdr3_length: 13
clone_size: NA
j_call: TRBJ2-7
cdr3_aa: CASSPTGTDEQYF
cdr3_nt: TGTGCCAGCAGCCCGACAGGTACCGACGAGCAGTACTTC

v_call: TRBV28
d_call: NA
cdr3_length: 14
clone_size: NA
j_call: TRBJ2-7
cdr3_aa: CASSARGSGVEQYF
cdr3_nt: TGTGCCAGCAGTGCCAGGGGATCCGGGGTCGAGCAGTACTTC

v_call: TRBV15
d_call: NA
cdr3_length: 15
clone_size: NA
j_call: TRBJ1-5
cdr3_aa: CATSREGQGNQPQHF
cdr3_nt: TGTGCCACCAGCAGAGAGGGGCAGGGCAATCAGCCCCAGCATTTT